These 23 T cell receptor beta chains were all obtained from the same sample, sequenced in a study of OX40 agonist ivuxolimab in advanced cancers. Repertoires were generated with immunoSEQ multiplex PCR, while TCRdb's copy carries only in-frame clones and drops some. The sample has around 80,000 clones, approximately 86% seen once. The sample here was CD4+ or CD8+ T cells sorted from blood, taken in a trial of the OX40 agonist ivuxolimab. Receptors were obtained from an adult with an advanced solid tumor such as melanoma, head and neck, liver or kidney cancer.

This rearrangement joins TRBV30 to TRBJ2-5, with D possibly called TRBD1 or TRBD2 (5 bases each). The better agreement between TRBJ2-7 and the DNA end casts doubt on the J call. Germline loops: CDR1 GTSNPN, CDR2 SVGIG (reference sequence). The CDR3 has 11 amino acids. The CDR3 loop is CAWGTAYEQYF. DNA of the CDR3: TGTGCCTGGGGGACGGCCTACGAGCAGTACTTC.

The gene calls are TRBV5-1 and TRBJ1-4, with 11 bases identical to TRBD1. The junction had 4 bases not matched to a gene; V was cut back by 3 bases and J by 3 bases. Germline V gene data show CDR1 as SGHRS and CDR2 as YFSETQ. The CDR3 has 16 amino acids. The DNA of the CDR3 is TGCGCCAGCAGCTCGGGACAGGGGGTGGCTAATGAAAAACTGTTTTTT. Amino acid sequence: CASSSGQGVANEKLFF. Together with reference TRBV5-1 and TRBJ1-4, the CDR3 gives the full variable domain: KAGVTQTPRYLIKTRGQQVTLSCSPISGHRSVSWYQQTPGQGLQFLFEYFSETQRNKGNFPGRFSGRQFSNSRSEMNVSTLELGDSALYLCASSSGQGVANEKLFFGSGTQLSVL.

Notes on this clone: The same CDR3 also results from other DNA sequences found in this sample. The genes are TRBV30 and TRBJ1-1; D not certain. Germline V gives CDR1 GTSNPN, CDR2 SVGIG (reference sequence). V was cut by 0 bases and J by 4 bases, with 6 bases left in between. The CDR3 is 12 residues long. The DNA of the CDR3 is TGTGCCTGGAGTGTACGGCTCACTGAAGCTTTCTTT. Protein: CAWSVRLTEAFF.

The chain couples TRBV11-2 to TRBJ1-5, with D unclear. This CDR3 region has 14 residues. V was pared by 0 bases and J by 2 bases, with 5 bases between. CDR1 is SGHAT and CDR2 is FQNNGV in the germline V gene. DNA for the CDR3: TGTGCCAGCAGCTTAGATTCAGGCAATCAGCCCCAGCATTTT. Encoded protein: CASSLDSGNQPQHF.

This chain joins TRBV11-2 and TRBJ1-4; D gene unclear. The CDR3 extends over 13 amino acids. CDR1 is SGHAT and CDR2 is FQNNGV in the germline V gene. V lost 0 bases to trimming and J lost 8 bases, with 7 bases between them. CDR3 amino acids: CASSLEPEEKLFF. CDR3 sequence (DNA): TGTGCCAGCAGCTTAGAACCCGAAGAAAAACTGTTTTTT.

The V call is TRBV5-6, the J call TRBJ1-2, with D tentatively TRBD1 (5 bases). The CDR3 covers 13 residues. Germline CDR1 SGHDT, CDR2 YYEEEE. Trimming cost V 3 bases and J 3 bases, with 9 bases left between them. CDR3 residues: CASSSGTDYGYTF. The DNA of the CDR3 is TGTGCCAGCAGCTCCGGGACGGACTATGGCTACACCTTC.

This clone came up a few times. The rearrangement joins TRBV5-4 to TRBJ1-2, with a possible D match to TRBD1 (5 bases). Trimming stripped 6 bases from V and 4 bases from J, with 19 bases between. This CDR3 is built from 15 residues. Germline CDR1 reads SGHNT; CDR2 reads YYREEE (reference sequence). The CDR3 bases are TGTGCCAGCACCTCTGGGGCTCGAGGCGGCTATGGCTACACCTTC. Its protein is CASTSGARGGYGYTF.

The chain has TRBV7-2 and TRBJ2-3, with a possible D match to TRBD1 (6 bases). V lost 5 bases, J lost 3 bases, and 12 bases lay in between. This CDR3 comprises 14 residues. Germline lookup yields CDR1 SGHTA and CDR2 FQGNSA. CDR3 sequence (DNA): TGTGCCAGCAGCCCACCTACAGGGACAGATACGCAGTATTTT. It translates to CASSPPTGTDTQYF.

The rearrangement links TRBV6-5 to TRBJ1-4; 10 bases match TRBD1. The length of the CDR3 is 14 residues. Losses at the gene ends were 5 bases for V and 7 bases for J; bases not matched to a gene: 4. Per the germline V gene, CDR1 is MNHEY and CDR2 is SVGAGI. CDR3 sequence (DNA): TGTGCCAGCAGTGACAGGGGGCGGGTTGAAAAACTGTTTTTT. This gives the protein CASSDRGRVEKLFF.

The V and J genes are TRBV29-1 and TRBJ2-5, with 11 bases fitting TRBD2. CDR1 is SQVTM and CDR2 is ANQGSEA in the germline V gene. This CDR3 is built from 15 residues. Trimming took 3 bases from V and 4 from J; bases not matched to a gene: 7. The chain's CDR3 is CSVERLAGQLETQYF. Written as DNA, the CDR3 is TGCAGCGTTGAGAGACTAGCGGGGCAACTAGAGACCCAGTACTTC.

This chain joins TRBV9 and TRBJ2-1; 9 bases are shared with TRBD1. There are 15 residues in the CDR3. The V and J ends lost 3 bases and 9 bases, in that order; junction bases with no gene match: 10. Germline CDR1 SGDLS, CDR2 YYNGEE. The CDR3 spells CASSADRGSTTEQFF. CDR3 in DNA: TGTGCCAGCAGCGCTGACAGGGGGAGTACAACTGAGCAGTTCTTC.

The chain couples TRBV6-5 to TRBJ2-3; 11 positions match TRBD2. The CDR3 has 16 residues. CDR1 and CDR2 (germline): MNHEY, SVGAGI. V lost 4 bases, J lost 4 bases, and 7 bases stayed unmatched. The CDR3 sequence: CASSLLAGGSPDTQYF. CDR3 sequence (DNA): TGTGCCAGCAGTTTATTAGCGGGGGGGTCCCCAGATACGCAGTATTTT.

This chain connects TRBV19 to TRBJ1-5; 12 positions match TRBD1. This CDR3 contains 18 residues. Germline V gene sequence: CDR1 LNHDA, CDR2 SQIVND (reference sequence). Trimming took 7 bases from V and 0 from J; bases not matched to a gene: 10. The DNA for the CDR3 is TGTGCCAGTAATCTTGCCGGGACAGGGGGCAATAGCAATCAGCCCCAGCATTTT. Translated: CASNLAGTGGNSNQPQHF.

CDR3 residues: CASSLSINGKLFF. The CDR3 DNA follows: TGTGCCAGCAGCTTAAGTATTAACGGAAAACTGTTTTTT. The chain links TRBV7-9 to TRBJ1-4; D is unresolved. Between the trimmed V and J ends, which lost 2 bases and 10 bases, there was a span of 11 bases. The CDR3 totals 13 residues. Germline assignment: CDR1 SEHNR and CDR2 FQNEAQ (reference sequence).

The chain carries TRBV6-1 and TRBJ2-3, with D possibly TRBD1 on 6 matching bases. CDR1 MNHNS and CDR2 SASEGT come from the germline V gene. The V end was cut by 7 bases, the J end by 3 bases, with 11 bases between. The CDR3 runs to 13 residues. CDR3 bases: TGTGCCAGCACCCCCCAGGGGACAGATACGCAGTATTTT. This codes for CASTPQGTDTQYF.

The chain has TRBV5-1 and TRBJ2-2; TRBD2 agrees at 9 bases. CDR1 SGHRS and CDR2 YFSETQ come from the germline V gene. The CDR3 loop spans 14 amino acids. V was clipped by 5 bases and J by 6 bases; unmatched bases: 5. The chain's CDR3 is CASRQGLAAGELFF. CDR3 nucleotides: TGCGCCAGCAGACAGGGACTAGCCGCCGGGGAGCTGTTTTTT.

V usage is TRBV28 and J usage is TRBJ1-2; D unresolved. The ends were cut back, 4 bases at V and 5 bases at J, with 5 bases in the middle. CDR3 length equals 11 residues. Germline V gene sequence: CDR1 MDHEN, CDR2 SYDVKM. The CDR3 DNA reads TGTGCCAGCAGTTCGCGGTATGGCTACACCTTC. Residues: CASSSRYGYTF.

V is TRBV4-2 and J is TRBJ2-1, with TRBD2 identical over 7 bases. Germline loops: CDR1 LGHNA, CDR2 YNFKEQ. J was trimmed by 9 bases and V by 5 bases; bases with no gene match: 13. This CDR3 spans 15 amino acids. Here the CDR3 DNA reads TGTGCCAGCAGCTCACCGGGACTACTAAGAAGTGAGCAGTTCTTC. It yields the protein CASSSPGLLRSEQFF.

This rearrangement joins TRBV27 to TRBJ2-3, with 9 bases fitting TRBD1. Germline trimming cut 0 bases from V and 4 bases from J; bases unmatched to any gene: 8. Germline V gene data show CDR1 as MNHEY and CDR2 as SMNVEV (reference sequence). CDR3 length: 17 residues. CDR3 amino acids: CASSLSRGTGFADTQYF. CDR3 DNA: TGTGCCAGCAGTTTATCACGCGGGACAGGGTTTGCAGATACGCAGTATTTT.

The chain couples TRBV11-2 to TRBJ1-4; no reliable D call. The CDR3 covers 14 residues. The germline V gene has CDR1 SGHAT and CDR2 FQNNGV. V was clipped by 6 bases and J by 12 bases, with 20 bases between them. CDR3 loop: CASSSWTADGELFF. The DNA for the CDR3 is TGTGCCAGCAGTTCTTGGACGGCCGATGGGGAACTGTTTTTT.

On this clone itself: Germline is not matched at one junction end, which may reflect a read error. The V gene is TRBV9, the J gene TRBJ2-7; possibly TRBD1 for D (5 bases). This CDR3 spans 13 amino acids. The V gene's germline CDR1 is SGDLS and CDR2 YYNGEE. DNA of the CDR3: TGTGCCAGCAGCGAGGGGCTGGGAACCCCCTTAGACTTC. Translation: CASSEGLGTPLDF.

This rearrangement joins TRBV18 to TRBJ2-7; TRBD2 might be the D (5 bases). Germline V gene lookup returns CDR1 KGHSH and CDR2 LQKENI. Trimming pared 3 bases from V and 6 bases from J, leaving 9 bases between. The CDR3 totals 12 residues. The CDR3, as DNA: TGTGCCAGCTCACCGGCGAGCGGCGAGCAGTACGTC. This translates into CASSPASGEQYV.

The sample holds one count of this clone. V and J are TRBV19 and TRBJ2-1, with TRBD2 as a possible D gene (5 bases). The CDR3 length is 16 residues. Trimming stripped 6 bases from V and 2 bases from J, with 17 bases between. Looked up from germline, CDR1 is LNHDA and CDR2 is SQIVND (reference sequence). The CDR3 sequence is CASRPPGIGPYNEQFF. Written as DNA, the CDR3 is TGTGCCAGTAGACCCCCGGGAATAGGCCCCTACAATGAGCAGTTCTTC.